This TCR beta chain was identified in a study of CD8 T cells in ankylosing spondylitis. General observations from the study: Within peripheral blood, clones linked to disease were CD8+ and relatively rare.

V lost 2 bases and J lost 6, with 11 bases in between. From germline, CDR1 is DFQATT and CDR2 SNEGSKA (reference sequence). The CDR3 extends over 12 amino acids. MiXCR was run by TCRdb on the 5' RACE reads, yielding one entry per CDR3 protein. The sample consists of approximately 69,000 distinct CDR3 sequences, roughly 5% of them appearing once. There are many counts of this clonotype. Its antigen is not identified. The sequencing sample was made of blood, either unsorted or a sorted T cell fraction (not recorded which). This rearrangement joins TRBV20-1 to TRBJ2-7; D unclear. The clonotype was recovered from a male donor with ankylosing spondylitis or in good health (not recorded which). The CDR3 region is CSARRNDVEQYF. Here the CDR3 DNA reads TGCAGTGCTAGACGGAACGATGTCGAGCAGTACTTC.